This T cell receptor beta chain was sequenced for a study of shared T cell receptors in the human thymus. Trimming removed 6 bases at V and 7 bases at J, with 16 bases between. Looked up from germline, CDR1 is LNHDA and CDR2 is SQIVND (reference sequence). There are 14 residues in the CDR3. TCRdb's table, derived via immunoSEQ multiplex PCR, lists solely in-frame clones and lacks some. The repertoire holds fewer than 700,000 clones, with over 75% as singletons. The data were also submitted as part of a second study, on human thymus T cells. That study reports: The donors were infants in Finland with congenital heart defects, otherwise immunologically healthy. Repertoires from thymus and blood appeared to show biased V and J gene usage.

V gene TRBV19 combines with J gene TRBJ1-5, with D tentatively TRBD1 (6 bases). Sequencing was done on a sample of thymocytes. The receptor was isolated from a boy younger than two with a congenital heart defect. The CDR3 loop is CASRGGDPWQPQHF. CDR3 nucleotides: TGTGCCAGTAGAGGGGGGGACCCTTGGCAGCCCCAGCATTTT. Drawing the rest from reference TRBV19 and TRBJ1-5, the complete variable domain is DGGITQSPKYLFRKEGQNVTLSCEQNLNHDAMYWYRQDPGQGLRLIYYSQIVNDFQKGDIAEGYSVSREKKESFPLTVTSAQKNPTAFYLCASRGGDPWQPQHFGDGTRLSIL.